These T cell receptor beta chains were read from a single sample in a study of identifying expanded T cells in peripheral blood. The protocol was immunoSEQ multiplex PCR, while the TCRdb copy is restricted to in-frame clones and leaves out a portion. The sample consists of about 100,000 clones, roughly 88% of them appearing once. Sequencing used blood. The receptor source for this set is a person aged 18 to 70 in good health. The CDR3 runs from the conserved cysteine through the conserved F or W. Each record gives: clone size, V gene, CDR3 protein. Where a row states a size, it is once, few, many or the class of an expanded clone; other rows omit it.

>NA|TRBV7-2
CASSLAQDLQLYEQYF
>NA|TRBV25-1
CASQTAYTEAFF
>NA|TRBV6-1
CASRATGGYEQYF
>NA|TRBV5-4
CASSPSGGLKETQYF
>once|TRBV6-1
CAIAPGPYAVYGYTF
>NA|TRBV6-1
CASSASGVVSNQPQHF
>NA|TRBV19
CASSIQASYNEQFF
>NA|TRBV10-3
CAISGTGWRNTEAFF
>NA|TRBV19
CASSPPLDRGVRNQPQHF
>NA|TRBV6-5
CASSYLSSTDTQYF
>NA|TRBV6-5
CASSYERGLSTDTQYF
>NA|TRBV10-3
CAISDRGGGYGYTF
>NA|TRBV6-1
CASSESSGRLGMNNEQFF
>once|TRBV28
CASSRPKRGASDTQYF
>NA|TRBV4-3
CASSQDQWDQPQHF
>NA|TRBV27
CASSLSSGAADTQYF
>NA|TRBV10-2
CASSEPPTGPLHF
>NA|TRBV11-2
CASSRTVGSYEQYF
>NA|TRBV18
CASSPMGEGEAFF
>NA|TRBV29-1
CSVWLMGHAGYEQYF
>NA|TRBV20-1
CSAFFGNTIYF
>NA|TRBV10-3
CAISEATGVVYNEQFF
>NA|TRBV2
CASSAGQLEAFF
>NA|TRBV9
CASSVKSGSYGYTF
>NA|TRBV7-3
CASSPTRDRGHGYTF
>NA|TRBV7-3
CASSPDRDGETQYF
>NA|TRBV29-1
CSVAGRLTEAFF
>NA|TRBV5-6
CASSLGPDGNEQFF
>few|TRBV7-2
CASSLEPGGSDGELFF
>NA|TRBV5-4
CASSFPDRNTEAFF
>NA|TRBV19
CASSPRDTYIDTQYF
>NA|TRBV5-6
CASSLYGPGREQFF
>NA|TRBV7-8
CASSLGIGGNTIYF
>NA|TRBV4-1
CASSRLAGEGYEQYF
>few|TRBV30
CAWSVTLGDTEAFF
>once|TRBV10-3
CAISLQGPGGSPLHF